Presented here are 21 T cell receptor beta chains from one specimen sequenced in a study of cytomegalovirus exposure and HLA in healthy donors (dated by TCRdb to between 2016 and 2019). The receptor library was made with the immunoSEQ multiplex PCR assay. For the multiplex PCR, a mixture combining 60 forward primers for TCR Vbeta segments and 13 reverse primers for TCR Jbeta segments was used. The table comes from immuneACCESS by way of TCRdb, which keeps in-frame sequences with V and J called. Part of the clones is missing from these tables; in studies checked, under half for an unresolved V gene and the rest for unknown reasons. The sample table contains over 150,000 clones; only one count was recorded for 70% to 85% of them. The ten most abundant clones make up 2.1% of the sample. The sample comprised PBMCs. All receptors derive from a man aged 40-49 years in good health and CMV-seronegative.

The chain's CDR3 is CASSLFGLAKETQYF. CDR3 coding DNA: TGTGCCAGCAGTTTATTTGGGCTAGCGAAAGAGACCCAGTACTTC. V is TRBV27 and J is TRBJ2-5; possible D gene TRBD2, 6 bases. V shed 1 base and J shed 3 bases, with 12 bases lying between them. This CDR3 contains 15 residues. The germline V gene encodes CDR1 MNHEY and CDR2 SMNVEV (reference sequence).

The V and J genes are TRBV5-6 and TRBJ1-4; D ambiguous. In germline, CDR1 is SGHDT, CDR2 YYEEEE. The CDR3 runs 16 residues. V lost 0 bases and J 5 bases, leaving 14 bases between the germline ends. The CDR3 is CASSLGGQVTNEKLFF. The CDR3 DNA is TGTGCCAGCAGCTTGGGTGGTCAGGTAACGAATGAAAAACTGTTTTTT.

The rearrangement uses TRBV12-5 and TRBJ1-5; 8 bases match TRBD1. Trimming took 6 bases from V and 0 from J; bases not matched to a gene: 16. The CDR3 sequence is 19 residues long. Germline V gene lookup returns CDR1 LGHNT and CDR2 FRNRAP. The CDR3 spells CASGLWTLRTGNSNQPQHF. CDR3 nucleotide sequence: TGTGCTAGTGGGTTGTGGACTCTACGGACAGGGAATAGCAATCAGCCCCAGCATTTT.

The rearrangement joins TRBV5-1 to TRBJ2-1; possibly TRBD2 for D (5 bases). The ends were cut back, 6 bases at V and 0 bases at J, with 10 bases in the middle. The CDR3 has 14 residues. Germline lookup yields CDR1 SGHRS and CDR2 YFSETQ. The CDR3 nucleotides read TGCGCCAGCAACGAAGGGAGCTCCTACAATGAGCAGTTCTTC. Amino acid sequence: CASNEGSSYNEQFF.

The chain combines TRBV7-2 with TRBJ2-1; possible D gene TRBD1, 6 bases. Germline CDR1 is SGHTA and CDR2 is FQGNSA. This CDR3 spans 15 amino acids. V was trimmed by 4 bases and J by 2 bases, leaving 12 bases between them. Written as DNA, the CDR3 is TGTGCCAGCAGCTCAGGGGACCACCCCTACAATGAGCAGTTCTTC. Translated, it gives CASSSGDHPYNEQFF.

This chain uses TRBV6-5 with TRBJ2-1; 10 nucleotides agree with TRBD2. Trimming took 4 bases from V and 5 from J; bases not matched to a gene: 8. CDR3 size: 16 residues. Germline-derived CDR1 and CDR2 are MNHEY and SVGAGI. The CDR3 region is CASSSMGLAPNNEQFF. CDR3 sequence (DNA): TGTGCCAGCAGTTCCATGGGACTAGCGCCGAACAATGAGCAGTTCTTC.

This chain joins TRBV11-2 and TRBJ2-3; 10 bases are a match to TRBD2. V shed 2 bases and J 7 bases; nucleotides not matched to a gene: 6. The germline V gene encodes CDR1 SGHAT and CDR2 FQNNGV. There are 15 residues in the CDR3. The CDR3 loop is CASSLQAGGPYTQYF. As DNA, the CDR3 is TGTGCCAGCAGCTTACAAGCGGGAGGGCCGTATACGCAGTATTTT.

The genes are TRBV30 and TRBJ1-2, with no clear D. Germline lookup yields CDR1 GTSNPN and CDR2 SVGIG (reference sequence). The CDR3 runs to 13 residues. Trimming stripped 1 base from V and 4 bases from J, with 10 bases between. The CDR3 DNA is TGTGCCTGGAGTGCGCGGGTTTCCTATGGCTACACCTTC. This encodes CAWSARVSYGYTF.

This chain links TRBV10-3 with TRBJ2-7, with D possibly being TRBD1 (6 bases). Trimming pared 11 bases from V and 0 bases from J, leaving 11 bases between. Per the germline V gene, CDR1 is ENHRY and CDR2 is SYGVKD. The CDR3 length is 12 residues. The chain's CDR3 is CAVTGSSYEQYF. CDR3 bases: TGTGCCGTAACAGGGAGCTCCTACGAGCAGTACTTC.

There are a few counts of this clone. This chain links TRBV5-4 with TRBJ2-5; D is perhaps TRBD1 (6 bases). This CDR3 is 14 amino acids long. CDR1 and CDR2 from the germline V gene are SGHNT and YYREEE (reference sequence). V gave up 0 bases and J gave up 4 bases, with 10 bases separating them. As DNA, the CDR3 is TGTGCCAGCAGCTTGGAGGGGGTTGGAGAGACCCAGTACTTC. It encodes CASSLEGVGETQYF.

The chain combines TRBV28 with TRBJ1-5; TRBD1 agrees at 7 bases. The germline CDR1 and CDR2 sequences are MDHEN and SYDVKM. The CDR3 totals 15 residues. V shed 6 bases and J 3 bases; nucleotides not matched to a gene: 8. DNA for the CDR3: TGTGCCAGCAGCCCCCGGGACAGTCTCAATCAGCCCCAGCATTTT. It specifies CASSPRDSLNQPQHF.

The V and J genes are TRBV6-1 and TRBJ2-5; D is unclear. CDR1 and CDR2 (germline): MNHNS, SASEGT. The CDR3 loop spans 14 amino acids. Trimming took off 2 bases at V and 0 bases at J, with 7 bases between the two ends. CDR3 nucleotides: TGTGCCAGCAGTGAAACGCAGGACCAAGAGACCCAGTACTTC. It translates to CASSETQDQETQYF.

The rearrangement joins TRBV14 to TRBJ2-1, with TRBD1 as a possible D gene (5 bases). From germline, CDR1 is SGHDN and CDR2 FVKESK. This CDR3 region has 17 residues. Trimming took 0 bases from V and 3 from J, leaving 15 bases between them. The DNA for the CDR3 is TGTGCCAGCAGCCAAGATACTACAGGCCGGTTCTACAATGAGCAGTTCTTC. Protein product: CASSQDTTGRFYNEQFF. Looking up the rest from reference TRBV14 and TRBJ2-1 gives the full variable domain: EAGVTQFPSHSVIEKGQTVTLRCDPISGHDNLYWYRRVMGKEIKFLLHFVKESKQDESGMPNNRFLAERTGGTYSTLKVQPAELEDSGVYFCASSQDTTGRFYNEQFFGPGTRLTVL.

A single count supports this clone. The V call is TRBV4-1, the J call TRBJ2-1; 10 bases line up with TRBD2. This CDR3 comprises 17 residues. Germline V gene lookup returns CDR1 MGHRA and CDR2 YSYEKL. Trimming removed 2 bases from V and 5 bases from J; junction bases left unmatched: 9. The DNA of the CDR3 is TGCGCCAGCAGCCAAATAGGGACTAGCGCATTACACAATGAGCAGTTCTTC. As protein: CASSQIGTSALHNEQFF.

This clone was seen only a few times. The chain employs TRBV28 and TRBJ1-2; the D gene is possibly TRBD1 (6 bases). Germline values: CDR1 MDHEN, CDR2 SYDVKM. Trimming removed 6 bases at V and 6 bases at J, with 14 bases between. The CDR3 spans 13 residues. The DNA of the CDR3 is TGTGCCAGCAGCCTTCAGGGGATTCATGGCTACACCTTC. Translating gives CASSLQGIHGYTF.

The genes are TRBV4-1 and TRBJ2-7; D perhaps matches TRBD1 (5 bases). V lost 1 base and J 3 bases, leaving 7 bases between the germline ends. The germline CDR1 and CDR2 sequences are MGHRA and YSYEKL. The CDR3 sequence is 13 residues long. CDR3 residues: CASSQGGSYEQYF. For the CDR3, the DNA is TGCGCCAGCAGCCAAGGGGGCAGCTACGAGCAGTACTTC.

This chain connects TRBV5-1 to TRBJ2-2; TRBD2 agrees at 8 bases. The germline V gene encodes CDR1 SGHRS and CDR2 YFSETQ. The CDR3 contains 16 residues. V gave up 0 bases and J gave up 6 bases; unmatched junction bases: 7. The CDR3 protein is CASSLGWSGRPGELFF. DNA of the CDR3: TGCGCCAGCAGCTTGGGCTGGAGCGGGAGACCCGGGGAGCTGTTTTTT.

The CDR3 reads CASEGQGKSGATNYGYTF. In DNA form, the CDR3 reads TGTGCTAGCGAGGGACAGGGAAAGTCCGGGGCTACTAACTATGGCTACACCTTC. V gene TRBV4-2 combines with J gene TRBJ1-2, with TRBD1 matching over 9 bases. CDR3 length: 18 amino acids. Germline CDR1 LGHNA, CDR2 YNFKEQ.

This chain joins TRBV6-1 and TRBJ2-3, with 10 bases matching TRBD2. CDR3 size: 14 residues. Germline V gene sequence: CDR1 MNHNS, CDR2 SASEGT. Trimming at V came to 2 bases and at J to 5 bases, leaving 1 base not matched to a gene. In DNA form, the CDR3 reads TGTGCCAGCAGTGAACTAGCGGGAGAAGATACGCAGTATTTT. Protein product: CASSELAGEDTQYF.

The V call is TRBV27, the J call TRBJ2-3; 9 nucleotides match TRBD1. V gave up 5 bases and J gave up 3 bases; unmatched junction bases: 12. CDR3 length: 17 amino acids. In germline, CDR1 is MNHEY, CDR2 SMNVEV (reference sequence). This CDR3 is CASSRRGQGLWTDTQYF. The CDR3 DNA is TGTGCCAGCAGTCGCAGGGGACAGGGTCTTTGGACAGATACGCAGTATTTT.

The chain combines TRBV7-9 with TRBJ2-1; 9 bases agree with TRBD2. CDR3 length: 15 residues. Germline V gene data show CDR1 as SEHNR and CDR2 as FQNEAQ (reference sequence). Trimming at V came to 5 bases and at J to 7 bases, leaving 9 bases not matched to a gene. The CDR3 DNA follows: TGTGCCAGCAGCCAGATAGCGGGAGCCTGGAATGAGCAGTTCTTC. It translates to CASSQIAGAWNEQFF.